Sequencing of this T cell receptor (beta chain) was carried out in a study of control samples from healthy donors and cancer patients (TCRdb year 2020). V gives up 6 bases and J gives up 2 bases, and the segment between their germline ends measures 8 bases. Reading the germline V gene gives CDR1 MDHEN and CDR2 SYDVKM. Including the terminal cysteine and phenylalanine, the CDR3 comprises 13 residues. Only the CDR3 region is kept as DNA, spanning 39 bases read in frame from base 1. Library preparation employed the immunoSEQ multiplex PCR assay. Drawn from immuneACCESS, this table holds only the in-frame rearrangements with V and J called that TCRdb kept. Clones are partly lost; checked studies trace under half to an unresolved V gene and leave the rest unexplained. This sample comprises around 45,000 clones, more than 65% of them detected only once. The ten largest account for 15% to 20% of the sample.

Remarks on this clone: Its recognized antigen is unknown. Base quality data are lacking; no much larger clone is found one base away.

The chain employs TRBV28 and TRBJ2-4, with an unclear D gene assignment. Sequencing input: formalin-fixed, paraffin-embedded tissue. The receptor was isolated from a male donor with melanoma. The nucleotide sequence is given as TGTGCCAGCAGGGAGTCGCCCAAAAACATTCAGTACTTC. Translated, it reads CASRESPKNIQYF.